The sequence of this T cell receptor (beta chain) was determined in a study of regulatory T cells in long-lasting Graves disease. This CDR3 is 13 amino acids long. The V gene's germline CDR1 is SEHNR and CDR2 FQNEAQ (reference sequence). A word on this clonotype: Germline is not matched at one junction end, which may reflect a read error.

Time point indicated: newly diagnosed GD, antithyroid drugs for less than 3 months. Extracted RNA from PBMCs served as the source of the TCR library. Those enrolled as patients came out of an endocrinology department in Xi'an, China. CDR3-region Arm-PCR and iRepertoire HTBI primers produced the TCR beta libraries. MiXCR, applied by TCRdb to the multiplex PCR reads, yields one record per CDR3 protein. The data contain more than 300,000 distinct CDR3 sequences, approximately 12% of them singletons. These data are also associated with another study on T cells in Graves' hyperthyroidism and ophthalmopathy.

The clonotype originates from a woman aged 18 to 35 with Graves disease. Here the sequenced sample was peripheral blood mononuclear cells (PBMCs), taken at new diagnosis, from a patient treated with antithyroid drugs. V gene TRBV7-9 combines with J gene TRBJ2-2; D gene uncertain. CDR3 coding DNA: TGTGCCGGCAGCTTAGGATCACCCGGGGAGCTGTTTTTT. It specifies CAGSLGSPGELFF. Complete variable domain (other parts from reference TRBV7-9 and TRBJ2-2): DTGVSQNPRHKITKRGQNVTFRCDPISEHNRLYWYRQTLGQGPEFLTYFQNEAQLEKSRLLSDRFSAERPKGSFSTLEIQRTEQGDSAMYLCAGSLGSPGELFFGEGSRLTVL.